One and the same sample provided the 20 T cell receptor beta chains below, sequenced in a study of control samples from healthy donors and cancer patients. Repertoires were generated with immunoSEQ multiplex PCR, while TCRdb's copy carries only in-frame clones and drops some. In the table there are 150,000 to 200,000 clones, around 92% of which are singletons. What was sequenced was blood. These receptors originate from a woman aged 25-40 years in good health.

The gene calls are TRBV7-6 and TRBJ2-3; TRBD1 is a possible D gene (6 bases). V was clipped by 4 bases and J by 1 base, with 9 bases between them. Germline CDR1 reads SGHVS; CDR2 reads FNYEAQ. This CDR3 contains 14 residues. CDR3: CASSSGVGTDTQYF. The CDR3 DNA reads as TGTGCCAGCAGCTCAGGGGTAGGCACAGATACGCAGTATTTT.

The chain joins TRBV6-2 or TRBV6-3 to TRBJ2-1; 9 bases line up with TRBD2. This CDR3 is built from 15 residues. Germline lookup yields CDR1 MNHEY and CDR2 SVGEGT. Trimming at V came to 0 bases and at J to 9 bases, leaving 6 bases not matched to a gene. The chain's CDR3 is CASSYSASGRSEQFF. The CDR3 DNA reads as TGTGCCAGCAGTTACTCGGCCAGCGGGAGGAGTGAGCAGTTCTTC.

The chain recombines TRBV4-3 with TRBJ2-1; D is uncertain. Germline V CDR1 and CDR2: LGHNA, YSLEER. The CDR3 covers 16 residues. Trimming took off 0 bases at V and 4 bases at J, with 13 bases between the two ends. The DNA for the CDR3 is TGCGCCAGCAGCCAAGATTGGGCGGAATTATACAATGAGCAGTTCTTC. It encodes CASSQDWAELYNEQFF.

The sample holds one count of this clone. The sample contains more than one DNA sequence encoding this CDR3. The chain employs TRBV2 and TRBJ1-1; the D gene is possibly TRBD1 (6 bases). In germline, CDR1 is SNHLY, CDR2 FYNNEI. V was cut by 6 bases and J by 0 bases, with 8 bases left in between. The CDR3 is 13 amino acids. The CDR3 here is CASSGQMNTEAFF. CDR3 DNA sequence: TGTGCCAGCAGCGGACAGATGAACACTGAAGCTTTCTTT.

This sequence joins TRBV18 and TRBJ1-1; D may be TRBD1 (5 bases). V gave up 4 bases and J gave up 5 bases, with 11 bases separating them. Germline assignment: CDR1 KGHSH and CDR2 LQKENI. CDR3 length: 13 amino acids. The chain's CDR3 is CASSLGGRTEAFF. The CDR3, as DNA: TGTGCCAGCTCACTCGGGGGGAGGACTGAAGCTTTCTTT.

This sequence joins TRBV6-5 and TRBJ2-7, with 11 bases identical to TRBD1. The J segment lost 7 bases and the V segment lost 7 bases, leaving 9 bases of the junction unmatched. This CDR3 comprises 14 residues. CDR1 MNHEY and CDR2 SVGAGI come from the germline V gene. CDR3 residues: CASITRDRGREQYF. For the CDR3, the DNA is TGTGCCAGCATTACCCGGGACAGGGGGAGGGAGCAGTACTTC.

This clone appeared once. The chain has TRBV12-2 and TRBJ2-1; the table's D call of TRBD1 was not tested on the DNA. TRBV12-2 is deemed a pseudogene. The CDR3 sequence is 16 residues long. CDR3 sequence reads: CASRLAQIGRDNEQFF. DNA of the CDR3: TGTGCAAGTCGCTTAGCGCAGATAGGCAGGGACAATGAGCAGTTCTTC.

V usage is TRBV15 and J usage is TRBJ1-4, with D uncertain. The CDR3 sequence is 15 residues long. Germline CDR1 is LNHNV and CDR2 is YYDKDF (reference sequence). V was clipped by 0 bases and J by 4 bases, with 9 bases between them. CDR3 amino acids: CATSRDFLFNEKLFF. The CDR3 DNA sequence: TGTGCCACCAGCAGAGATTTCCTCTTTAATGAAAAACTGTTTTTT.

The chain uses TRBV6-5 and TRBJ1-3, with a tentative D call TRBD1 (5 bases). Per the germline V gene, CDR1 is MNHEY and CDR2 is SVGAGI. This CDR3 is 12 amino acids long. With 6 bases removed from V and 5 bases from J, the gap between germline ends came to 8 bases. The DNA of the CDR3 is TGTGCCAGCAGCCCGGACAGAAACACCATATATTTT. Translated, it gives CASSPDRNTIYF.

The chain joins TRBV7-9 to TRBJ2-3; D possibly corresponds to TRBD1 (5 bases). CDR3 length equals 14 residues. Germline loops: CDR1 SEHNR, CDR2 FQNEAQ (reference sequence). Trimming removed 1 base at V and 7 bases at J, with 12 bases between. This CDR3 reads CASSLEGEWNTQYF. CDR3 sequence (DNA): TGTGCCAGCAGCTTAGAAGGGGAATGGAATACGCAGTATTTT.

The rearrangement joins TRBV5-5 to TRBJ2-7; TRBD1 matches 9 bases. The J segment lost 3 bases and the V segment lost 6 bases, leaving 4 bases of the junction unmatched. The germline V gene encodes CDR1 SGHKS and CDR2 YYEKEE (reference sequence). CDR3 size: 13 residues. CDR3 DNA: TGTGCCAGCACCAAGACAGGGGGCTACGAGCAGTACTTC. Translating it yields CASTKTGGYEQYF.

About this clone: The same CDR3 arises from other DNA sequences in this sample as well. J is TRBJ1-3 and V is TRBV6-1; TRBD1 might be the D (5 bases). V shed 2 bases and J shed 3 bases, with 11 bases lying between them. The CDR3 covers 15 residues. From germline, CDR1 is MNHNS and CDR2 SASEGT. The CDR3 loop is CASSEFVRGGNTIYF. CDR3 bases: TGTGCCAGCAGTGAATTTGTAAGGGGTGGAAACACCATATATTTT.

CDR3 sequence: CASSLGPQPQHF. CDR3 DNA: TGTGCCAGCAGCTTAGGTCCTCAGCCCCAGCATTTT. The chain employs TRBV7-9 and TRBJ1-5; the D is unclear. The CDR3 covers 12 residues. Germline V gives CDR1 SEHNR, CDR2 FQNEAQ (reference sequence). The V and J ends lost 1 base and 6 bases respectively, with 4 bases between them.

The chain uses TRBV4-1 and TRBJ2-1, with 13 bases lining up with TRBD2. The CDR3 runs to 16 residues. Unmatched junction bases numbered 7, after V lost 5 bases and J lost 6 bases. Germline lookup yields CDR1 MGHRA and CDR2 YSYEKL. CDR3 bases: TGCGCCAGCAGCAGAGGACTAGCGGGGGTAGTCAATGAGCAGTTCTTC. This codes for CASSRGLAGVVNEQFF.

The rearrangement links TRBV5-1 to TRBJ2-1; 11 bases line up with TRBD1. The CDR3 runs 15 residues. Germline CDR1 reads SGHRS; CDR2 reads YFSETQ. J was trimmed by 2 bases and V by 6 bases; bases with no gene match: 4. CDR3 nucleotide sequence: TGCGCCAGCATAGGGGGACAGGGGGCCTACAATGAGCAGTTCTTC. This sequence encodes CASIGGQGAYNEQFF.

This clone was seen only once. The chain recombines TRBV6-4 with TRBJ2-1; 11 nucleotides align to TRBD2. CDR3 size: 15 residues. Germline loops: CDR1 MRHNA, CDR2 SNTAGT. J gave up 9 bases and V 6 bases, and 10 bases lay outside the gene matches. The CDR3 DNA reads as TGTGCCAGCAGCGACGGTACTAGCGGGAGCGTTGAGCAGTTCTTC. It specifies CASSDGTSGSVEQFF.

The chain combines TRBV29-1 with TRBJ1-2; D unresolved. Germline CDR1 is SQVTM and CDR2 is ANQGSEA. CDR3 size: 12 residues. Trimming shortened V by 0 bases and J by 5 bases, and 7 bases separated the two germline ends. DNA of the CDR3: TGCAGCGTTGAAGAGGTCCCGTATGGCTACACCTTC. Amino acids: CSVEEVPYGYTF. The complete variable domain, with remaining parts taken from reference TRBV29-1 and TRBJ1-2, reads SAVISQKPSRDICQRGTSLTIQCQVDSQVTMMFWYRQQPGQSLTLIATANQGSEATYESGFVIDKFPISRPNLTFSTLTVSNMSPEDSSIYLCSVEEVPYGYTFGSGTRLTVV.

The chain recombines TRBV6-5 with TRBJ1-1; D perhaps matches TRBD1 (5 bases). The CDR3 consists of 13 residues. Germline CDR1 MNHEY, CDR2 SVGAGI. V lost 2 bases and J lost 5, with 9 bases in between. The CDR3 loop reads CASSYGARTEAFF. In nucleotides, the CDR3 is TGTGCCAGCAGTTACGGGGCCAGGACTGAAGCTTTCTTT.

The rearrangement joins TRBV7-2 to TRBJ2-3, with D hard to call. The length of the CDR3 is 16 residues. The germline gives CDR1 SGHTA, CDR2 FQGNSA. V gave up 2 bases and J gave up 0 bases, with 12 bases separating them. This chain's CDR3 is CASSLSRGRSTDTQYF. The CDR3 DNA sequence: TGTGCCAGCAGCTTATCTCGCGGACGTAGCACAGATACGCAGTATTTT.

The V call is TRBV6-6, the J call TRBJ2-7; D is perhaps TRBD1 (5 bases). The CDR3 is 13 residues long. Germline CDR1 MNHNY, CDR2 SVGAGI (reference sequence). The V end was cut by 2 bases, the J end by 4 bases, with 9 bases between. CDR3 protein: CASSYRGRYEQYF. The DNA of the CDR3 is TGTGCCAGCAGTTACAGGGGTCGGTACGAGCAGTACTTC.